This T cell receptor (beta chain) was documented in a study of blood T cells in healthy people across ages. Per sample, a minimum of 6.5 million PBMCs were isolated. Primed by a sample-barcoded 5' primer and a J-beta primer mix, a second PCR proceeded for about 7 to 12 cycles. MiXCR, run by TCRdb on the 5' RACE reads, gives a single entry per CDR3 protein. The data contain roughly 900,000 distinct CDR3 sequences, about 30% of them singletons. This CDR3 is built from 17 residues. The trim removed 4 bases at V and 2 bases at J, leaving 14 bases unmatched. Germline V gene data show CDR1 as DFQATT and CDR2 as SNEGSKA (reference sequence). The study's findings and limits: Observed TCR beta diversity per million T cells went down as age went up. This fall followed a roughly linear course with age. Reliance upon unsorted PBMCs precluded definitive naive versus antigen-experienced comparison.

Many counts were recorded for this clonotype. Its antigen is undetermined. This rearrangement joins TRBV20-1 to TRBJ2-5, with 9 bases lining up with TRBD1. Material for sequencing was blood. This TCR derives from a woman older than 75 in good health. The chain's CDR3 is CSAIRAGTGRRQETQYF. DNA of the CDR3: TGCAGTGCTATCCGAGCAGGGACAGGGAGGCGGCAAGAGACCCAGTACTTC.